This TCR beta chain is drawn from a study of T-cell memory formation after mild COVID-19. Study-level points and caveats: Nothing showed for sure that second-wave clones peaking on day 37 were SARS-CoV-2 specific.

V shed 5 bases and J shed 2 bases, with 10 bases lying between them. This CDR3 contains 13 residues. Germline CDR1 reads SEHNR; CDR2 reads FQNEAQ (reference sequence). From the 5' RACE reads, TCRdb called clonotypes with MiXCR, one entry per CDR3 protein. Of about 390,000 distinct CDR3 sequences listed, about 17% are singletons. Of note for this clonotype: Its antigen remains unknown.

Sequencing used PBMCs or a T cell subset sorted from them (not recorded which). The V and J genes are TRBV7-9 and TRBJ2-7; D unclear. The clonotype was recovered from a man aged 18 to 30 who had mild COVID-19 (a few samples of this study predate the infection). Cell type and time point are not known. CDR3 protein: CASSRGSPYEQYV. The CDR3 DNA is TGTGCCAGCAGCCGTGGTAGTCCCTACGAGCAGTACGTC.